This T cell receptor beta chain was recorded in a study of blood T cell repertoires in COVID-19. Across the whole study: Some COVID-19 samples were acute and others convalescent; all came from the United States, Italy and Spain. PBMCs, B-cell-depleted T cells, or T cells provided the cDNA or gDNA that made up the material.

In the authors' methods: Reference gene primer amplification yielded estimated nucleated cell counts. Here immunoSEQ multiplex PCR was the method, and the copy in TCRdb shows in-frame clones only, minus some. The V and J calls and clone size come from that table; D and trimming were worked out from the DNA. The profile covers some 250,000 clones, with approximately 91% appearing a single time and 1.2% taken by the ten largest. Participants came from some 23 US areas, aged about 18 to 100 years. Germline CDR1 and CDR2: SQVTM and ANQGSEA. The CDR3 is made up of 15 amino acids. Trimming shortened V by 6 bases and J by 4 bases, and 20 bases separated the two germline ends.

J is TRBJ2-3 and V is TRBV29-1; maybe TRBD1 (6 bases). This receptor was identified in a human donor in a cohort exposed to, infected with or recovered from COVID-19 (not recorded which). The donor label of this sample is uncertain. Material: PBMCs or T cells enriched from blood (not recorded which). CDR3 in amino acids: CSVGSGRGGPDTQYF. The CDR3 DNA sequence: TGCAGCGTCGGAAGCGGCAGGGGTGGGCCAGATACGCAGTATTTT.